Listed below are T cell receptor beta chains from one sample, sequenced in a study of CD8+CD57+ T cells in acquired aplastic anemia. From the reads, TCRdb called clonotypes with MiXCR, one entry per CDR3 protein. This table has 310,000 or so distinct CDR3 sequences, roughly 53% appearing once. Sample: sorted CD4+, CD8+, or CD8+CD57+ T cells (not recorded which) from PBMCs. The receptors were gathered from a human donor with aplastic anemia. The CDR3 runs from the conserved cysteine through the conserved F or W. A D gene is named only where the DNA matches it firmly. Size tells how often a clone was seen (once, few, many) or the class of an expanded clone, and some rows leave it out.

D,length,V,J,size,CDR3,DNA
TRBD1,15,TRBV29-1,TRBJ2-5,many,CSVEADRGRTETQYF,TGCAGCGTTGAGGCCGACAGGGGGCGCACAGAGACCCAGTACTTC
TRBD1,14,TRBV5-1,TRBJ2-7,NA,CASSYAGTAYEQYF,TGCGCCAGCAGCTACGCCGGGACAGCCTACGAGCAGTACTTC
TRBD2,13,TRBV10-3,TRBJ2-1,NA,CAIRGLDDNEQFF,TGTGCCATCAGGGGACTAGATGACAATGAGCAGTTCTTC
TRBD2,16,TRBV5-1,TRBJ2-3,once,CASSEERAGGTDTQYF,TGCGCCAGCAGCGAGGAACGAGCGGGAGGAACAGATACGCAGTATTTT
TRBD1,14,TRBV2,TRBJ2-6,many,CASQDRAGANVLTF,TGTGCCAGCCAGGACAGGGCTGGGGCCAACGTCCTGACTTTC
TRBD2,17,TRBV9,TRBJ2-3,once,CASSISLAGGPADTQYF,TGTGCCAGCAGCATTTCATTAGCGGGAGGGCCCGCAGATACGCAGTATTTT
NA,15,TRBV5-6,TRBJ2-7,NA,CAGSSQNRDLYKQYF,TGTGCCGGCAGTTCTCAAAACAGGGATCTCTACAAGCAGTACTTC
NA,14,TRBV20-1,TRBJ1-6,NA,CSAREGPANSPLHF,TGCAGTGCTAGGGAGGGCCCAGCCAATTCACCCCTCCACTTT
TRBD1,16,TRBV7-2,TRBJ2-5,NA,CASSREGTGRQETQYF,TGTGCCAGCAGCAGAGAAGGGACAGGGCGTCAAGAGACCCAGTACTTC
NA,14,TRBV7-2,TRBJ2-5,NA,CASSRTGSWETQYF,TGTGCCAGCAGCCGTACGGGGAGTTGGGAGACCCAGTACTTC
NA,16,TRBV2,TRBJ1-2,NA,CASSDGSTGLAYGYTF,TGTGCCAGCAGTGATGGGTCGACGGGGCTGGCCTATGGCTACACCTTC
TRBD2,16,TRBV29-1,TRBJ2-3,NA,CSVGLAGRLGTDTQYF,TGCAGCGTCGGGCTAGCGGGAAGGTTGGGCACAGATACGCAGTATTTT
TRBD1,14,TRBV5-1,TRBJ2-7,many,CASSPGTGLYEQYF,TGCGCCAGCAGCCCGGGGACAGGGTTGTACGAGCAGTACTTC
TRBD1,15,TRBV7-2,TRBJ2-7,few,CASSSTDRARYEQYF,TGTGCCAGCAGCTCGACGGACAGGGCCCGTTACGAGCAGTACTTC
NA,15,TRBV5-1,TRBJ2-7,NA,CASSLTGMSNYEQCF,TGCGCCAGCAGCCTTACAGGGATGTCGAACTACGAGCAGTGCTTC
TRBD2,19,TRBV25-1,TRBJ2-5,NA,CASSEYRGLAGVVQETQYF,TGTGCCAGCAGTGAATATCGGGGACTAGCGGGGGTAGTACAAGAGACCCAGTACTTC
TRBD2,15,TRBV20-1,TRBJ2-1,NA,CSARKAGGTYNEQFF,TGCAGTGCTAGGAAAGCGGGAGGAACCTACAATGAGCAGTTCTTC
NA,15,TRBV10-3,TRBJ2-7,few,CAISESEEGPYEQYF,TGTGCCATCAGTGAGTCTGAGGAGGGTCCCTACGAGCAGTACTTC
NA,13,TRBV12-5,TRBJ1-2,NA,CASGAGGLEGYTF,TGTGCTAGTGGGGCGGGGGGGCTCGAGGGCTACACCTTC
NA,16,TRBV10-2,TRBJ1-2,many,CASSEGGRLLNYGYTF,TGCGCCAGCAGTGAAGGGGGACGGCTCCTTAACTATGGCTACACCTTC
TRBD1,16,TRBV29-1,TRBJ1-3,once,CSVVAGGGIAGNTIYF,TGCAGCGTTGTAGCAGGGGGGGGAATCGCTGGAAACACCATATATTTT
NA,12,TRBV20-1,TRBJ1-2,few,CSARDRKGGYTF,TGCAGTGCTAGAGACAGAAAGGGAGGCTACACCTTC
NA,15,TRBV3-1,TRBJ2-5,many,CASSLSPGKQETQYF,TGTGCCAGCAGTCTCTCCCCCGGGAAACAAGAGACCCAGTACTTC
NA,13,TRBV10-1,TRBJ1-2,NA,CASSAAANYGYTF,TGCGCCAGCAGTGCGGCAGCTAACTATGGCTACACCTTC
NA,13,TRBV29-1,TRBJ1-4,many,CSVSGIFNEKLFF,TGCAGCGTTTCCGGAATCTTTAATGAAAAACTGTTTTTT
TRBD2,15,TRBV20-1,TRBJ2-1,NA,CSARTSGSEQTLGFF,TGCAGTGCTAGGACTAGCGGGAGCGAACAAACCCTGGGGTTCTTC
NA,13,TRBV2,TRBJ1-2,NA,CASSDSLSYGYTF,TGTGCCAGCAGTGACAGTCTAAGCTATGGCTACACCTTC
TRBD1,15,TRBV13,TRBJ2-5,many,CASSDRGEFRETQYF,TGTGCCAGCAGCGACAGGGGCGAGTTTAGAGAGACCCAGTACTTC
NA,17,TRBV20-1,TRBJ1-5,NA,CSARDGGGEESNQPQHF,TGCAGTGCTAGAGATGGGGGGGGGGAGGAGAGCAATCAGCCCCAGCATTTT
TRBD2,14,TRBV7-2,TRBJ2-2,many,CASNNGGDTGELFF,TGTGCCAGCAATAATGGGGGGGACACCGGGGAGCTGTTTTTT
TRBD1,14,TRBV20-1,TRBJ2-7,NA,CSASRAGGKDEQYF,TGCAGTGCTAGTCGGGCAGGGGGCAAGGACGAGCAGTACTTC
NA,14,TRBV25-1,TRBJ1-5,few,CASSFGDSNQPQHF,TGTGCCAGCAGTTTTGGAGATAGCAATCAGCCCCAGCATTTT
NA,12,TRBV20-1,TRBJ2-5,NA,CSASTGPETQYF,TGCAGTGCCTCGACAGGCCCAGAGACCCAGTACTTC
TRBD1,15,TRBV5-6,TRBJ2-7,few,CASSLGGGFVDEQYF,TGTGCCAGCAGCTTGGGAGGGGGCTTTGTGGACGAGCAGTACTTC
NA,16,TRBV2,TRBJ1-5,NA,CASSEALRGAGQRQHF,TGTGCCAGCAGTGAAGCGCTTCGGGGGGCAGGTCAGCGCCAGCATTTT
NA,19,TRBV6-2/TRBV6-3,TRBJ2-3,NA,CASSYDRSLQRTLTDTQYF,TGTGCCAGCAGTTACGACCGTTCTCTCCAGCGAACTTTGACAGATACGCAGTATTTT
NA,16,TRBV7-3,TRBJ2-5,NA,CASSPRALGPQETQYF,TGTGCCAGCAGCCCCCGGGCCCTCGGACCACAAGAGACCCAGTACTTC
TRBD1,15,TRBV7-9,TRBJ2-7,NA,CASSLVAGGNYEQYF,TGTGCCAGCAGCTTAGTCGCAGGGGGTAACTACGAGCAGTACTTC
NA,14,TRBV5-1,TRBJ2-7,NA,CASSLRGRWYEQYF,TGCGCCAGCAGCTTGCGGGGGAGGTGGTACGAGCAGTACTTC
NA,15,TRBV27,TRBJ1-1,NA,CASSLGGGWNTEAFF,TGTGCCAGCAGTTTAGGAGGGGGATGGAACACTGAAGCTTTCTTT
NA,13,TRBV7-2,TRBJ1-2,few,CASTPAGVAGYTF,TGTGCCAGCACCCCTGCAGGGGTGGCTGGCTACACCTTC
TRBD2,16,TRBV7-9,TRBJ2-7,NA,CATSDRAGGPPDEQYF,TGTGCCACCAGTGATCGAGCGGGAGGTCCCCCTGACGAGCAGTACTTC
NA,15,TRBV2,TRBJ1-2,many,CASSERQVVGYGYTF,TGTGCCAGCAGTGAAAGGCAGGTCGTGGGATATGGCTACACCTTC
TRBD2,16,TRBV10-3,TRBJ2-7,many,CAISDPAGGPSYEQYF,TGTGCCATCAGTGATCCAGCGGGGGGTCCATCCTACGAGCAGTACTTC
TRBD1,14,TRBV2,TRBJ1-4,many,CASSARTGGEKLFF,TGTGCCAGCAGTGCGCGGACAGGAGGTGAAAAACTGTTTTTT
NA,13,TRBV15,TRBJ1-5,few,CATSKNRDQPQHF,TGTGCCACCAGCAAAAACAGGGACCAGCCCCAGCATTTT
NA,14,TRBV7-9,TRBJ1-5,NA,CASSKGDSNQPQHF,TGTGCCAGCAGCAAAGGGGATAGCAATCAGCCCCAGCATTTT
NA,17,TRBV7-8,TRBJ2-6,NA,CASSLPASRSGANVLTF,TGTGCCAGCAGCTTACCTGCGTCTCGCTCTGGGGCCAACGTCCTGACTTTC
NA,15,TRBV20-1,TRBJ2-4,many,CSARGGWGAKNIQYF,TGCAGTGCTAGAGGGGGCTGGGGCGCCAAAAACATTCAGTACTTC
NA,14,TRBV9,TRBJ1-6,NA,CASSPQGMNSPLHF,TGTGCCAGCAGCCCGCAGGGAATGAATTCACCCCTCCACTTT
TRBD2,17,TRBV7-2,TRBJ2-1,NA,CASSFPPGGGIYNEQFF,TGTGCCAGCAGCTTCCCTCCGGGGGGGGGGATCTACAATGAGCAGTTCTTC